This T cell receptor (beta chain) originates from a study of TIL therapy for anti-PD-1-resistant metastatic lung cancer. Turning to the study itself: Median patient age was approximately 58, ranging about 35-80 years.

Time point specified: pre-treatment sample, taken before nivolumab and TIL therapy. The immunoSEQ assay was v3. Assay used: immunoSEQ multiplex PCR; TCRdb lists only in-frame clones, some missing. This sample has about 50,000 clones; approximately 79% occur once, and the top ten carry about 5%. The sequences come from blood, collected at baseline. The sequence derives from a woman between 25 and 85 years old with non-small cell lung cancer.

CDR3 sequence: CSAGPAGSAYF. As DNA, the CDR3 is TGCAGTGCTGGGCCTGCAGGCTCGGCGTACTTC. The V call is TRBV20-1, the J call TRBJ2-7; unclear D gene. This CDR3 comprises 11 residues. CDR1 is DFQATT and CDR2 is SNEGSKA in the germline V gene (reference sequence). Trimming took off 5 bases at V and 12 bases at J, with 17 bases between the two ends.